Listed below are T cell receptor beta chains from one sample, sequenced in a study of OX40 agonist ivuxolimab in advanced cancers. Sequenced by immunoSEQ multiplex PCR; TCRdb stores in-frame clones only, minus some. The data hold some 70,000 clones, with approximately 86% observed a single time. Source: CD4+ or CD8+ T cells sorted from blood, taken in a trial of the OX40 agonist ivuxolimab. These receptors all come from an adult with an advanced solid tumor such as melanoma, head and neck, liver or kidney cancer. Both conserved end residues are part of each CDR3. The D gene is left open where the match is weak. Not all rows give a size; the values are once, few, many and, for expanded clones, a class.

clone_size,d_call,j_call,v_call,cdr3_nt,cdr3_aa
.,.,TRBJ1-2,TRBV7-2,TGTGCCAGCAGCTTAGGAGAGGTACTGGGCTCAGGCTACACCTTC,CASSLGEVLGSGYTF
.,.,TRBJ2-1,TRBV7-9,TGTGCCAGCAGCTTAGCGCTTACCAGTCACAATGAGCAGTTCTTC,CASSLALTSHNEQFF
.,TRBD1,TRBJ2-3,TRBV5-4,TGTGCCAGCAGGAAGCCGGGACAGATCACAGATACGCAGTATTTT,CASRKPGQITDTQYF
.,.,TRBJ2-6,TRBV7-2,TGTGCCAGCAGCTTCACAGGATCTGGGGCCAACGTCCTGACTTTC,CASSFTGSGANVLTF
.,.,TRBJ1-2,TRBV27,TGTGCCAGCAGGAGGACAACCGGGACGGCTAACTATGGCTACACCTTC,CASRRTTGTANYGYTF
.,TRBD2,TRBJ2-7,TRBV2,TGTGCCAGCAGGGTCGCGGGGGAGACAGCCTACGAGCAGTACTTC,CASRVAGETAYEQYF
.,TRBD1,TRBJ2-4,TRBV19,TGTGCCAGTAGTACCACAAGGCCCGGGACAGGGCAAAACATTCAGTACTTC,CASSTTRPGTGQNIQYF
.,TRBD1,TRBJ1-3,TRBV6-5,TGTGCCAGCAGTTACGGACAGGATGGAAACACCATATATTTT,CASSYGQDGNTIYF
.,.,TRBJ1-6,TRBV27,TGTGCCAGCAGTTTAGGACAGCTTAATTCACCCCTCCACTTT,CASSLGQLNSPLHF
.,.,TRBJ2-1,TRBV4-2,TGTGCCAGCAGCCAAGATGGCGGGACAGTCTACAATGAGCAGTTCTTC,CASSQDGGTVYNEQFF
.,TRBD2,TRBJ2-1,TRBV29-1,TGCAGCGTTGCCAGCGGGAGGGCCGGGAATGAGCAGTTCTTC,CSVASGRAGNEQFF
.,TRBD1,TRBJ1-2,TRBV30,TGTGCCTGGGCCGGGACAGGCTGGGGATCCTATGGCTACACCTTC,CAWAGTGWGSYGYTF
.,.,TRBJ2-1,TRBV7-3,TGTGCCAGCAGCTCCCGTGGAGGGGCCCTTGAGCAGTTCTTC,CASSSRGGALEQFF
.,TRBD1,TRBJ1-1,TRBV9,TGTGCCAGCAGCCCCCACAGGGGAGGCGTGAACACTGAAGCTTTCTTT,CASSPHRGGVNTEAFF
.,TRBD2,TRBJ2-3,TRBV7-3,TGTGCCAGCAGCCCAGGGGGCTCCTCCGGGACTAGCGGGAGGGCCTCACCAGATACGCAGTATTTT,CASSPGGSSGTSGRASPDTQYF
once,.,TRBJ1-5,TRBV28,TGTGCCAGCAGTTTAGAGGTTAGGCAGCCCCAGCATTTT,CASSLEVRQPQHF
.,.,TRBJ2-7,TRBV12-5,TGTGCTAGTGGTTTAAGCAAATTCTACGAGCAGTACTTC,CASGLSKFYEQYF
once,TRBD1,TRBJ2-1,TRBV28,TGTGCCAGCAGTTCCCCCGGGACAGGGAGCAATGAGCAGTTCTTC,CASSSPGTGSNEQFF
once,TRBD1,TRBJ2-6,TRBV5-1,TGCGCCAGCAGCGGGGACAGGGGTCCTGGGGCCAACGTCCTGACTTTC,CASSGDRGPGANVLTF
.,TRBD2,TRBJ2-5,TRBV6-1,TGTGCCAGCAGGACTAGCGGAGTCCAAGAGACCCAGTACTTC,CASRTSGVQETQYF
.,.,TRBJ1-4,TRBV19,TGTGCCAGTCACCCATCCGCAACTAATGAAAAACTGTTTTTT,CASHPSATNEKLFF
few,.,TRBJ1-2,TRBV6-1,TGTGCCAGCAGTGACGGGGTTTATGGCTACACCTTC,CASSDGVYGYTF
.,TRBD1,TRBJ2-7,TRBV5-1,TGCGCCAGCAGCTTGGGGCAGGGGGTCTACGAGCAGTACTTC,CASSLGQGVYEQYF
.,.,TRBJ2-3,TRBV6-5,TGTGCCAGCAGTCCAGCTAGCACAGATACGCAGTATTTT,CASSPASTDTQYF
.,.,TRBJ2-1,TRBV27,TGTGCCAGCAGTTTAGGGGCAGGGGTGGCCAATGAGCAGTTCTTC,CASSLGAGVANEQFF
.,.,TRBJ1-4,TRBV7-8,TGTGCCAGCAGCTTTTTGGGGGGTAATGAAAAACTGTTTTTT,CASSFLGGNEKLFF
.,.,TRBJ2-7,TRBV4-1,TGCGCCAGCAGCCAAGGGGGGAGCAGGGACGTGTCTCCCGGACGGCAGTACTTC,CASSQGGSRDVSPGRQYF
.,.,TRBJ2-5,TRBV11-1,TGTGCCAGCAGCTTAGCGCTGGGGGCTGAAGAGACCCAGTACTTC,CASSLALGAEETQYF
.,.,TRBJ1-2,TRBV6-6,TGTGCCAGCAGTTCCGCGGTAGTTAAGTATGGCTACACCTTC,CASSSAVVKYGYTF
.,TRBD1,TRBJ2-1,TRBV6-5,TGTGCCAGCAGTGGGGACAGGGGGCGATATGAGCAGTTCTTC,CASSGDRGRYEQFF
.,.,TRBJ2-5,TRBV5-1,TGCGCCAGCAGCCCCTCGACTAGAGCGACCCAGTACTTC,CASSPSTRATQYF
.,TRBD1,TRBJ1-3,TRBV19,TGTGCCAGTAGTATCGACAGGGGCAACACCATATATTTT,CASSIDRGNTIYF
.,TRBD2,TRBJ2-1,TRBV11-3,TGTGCCAGCACCGGGAGGGGGGGAGTGAACAATGAGCAGTTCTTC,CASTGRGGVNNEQFF
.,TRBD2,TRBJ2-3,TRBV4-2,TGTGCCAGCAGCCAAGGACTAGCTAGCACAGATACGCAGTATTTT,CASSQGLASTDTQYF
.,.,TRBJ1-1,TRBV5-1,TGCGCCAGCAGCATAGGGGGTAGGGGTGAAGCTTTCTTT,CASSIGGRGEAFF
.,.,TRBJ1-3,TRBV7-9,TGTGCCAGCAGCCCCGACAGACACTCTGGAAACACCATATATTTT,CASSPDRHSGNTIYF
few,.,TRBJ1-2,TRBV19,TGTGCCAGTAGTATCCCCCAGGCAGCTAACTATGGCTACACCTTC,CASSIPQAANYGYTF
once,.,TRBJ1-5,TRBV7-2,TGTGCCAGCAGCTTAGAGGAGGGTCTTTTACAGCATTTT,CASSLEEGLLQHF
.,.,TRBJ1-4,TRBV2,TGTGCCAGCAGTGATCTAGGGGGAAAACTGTTTTTT,CASSDLGGKLFF
.,TRBD1,TRBJ1-1,TRBV2,TGTGGAATAGGGGGACAGGGGTACACTGAAGCTTTCTTT,CGIGGQGYTEAFF
.,.,TRBJ1-4,TRBV2,TGTGCCAGCAGTGATACAGCAGCGGGAGAACTGTTTTTT,CASSDTAAGELFF
.,.,TRBJ1-4,TRBV5-1,TGCGCCAGCAGCTTGGCCGCGGGCCCGAATGAAAAACTGTTTTTT,CASSLAAGPNEKLFF
few,TRBD1,TRBJ1-6,TRBV28,TGTGCCAGCAACCACCAGGACAGGAGCACCCTCCACTTT,CASNHQDRSTLHF
.,TRBD2,TRBJ2-5,TRBV4-1,TGCGCCAGCAGCCCTCAGGGACTAGCGGGGTTCCAAGAGACCCAGTACTTC,CASSPQGLAGFQETQYF
few,TRBD2,TRBJ2-3,TRBV10-2,TGCGCCAGCAGTGAGCAACCGGGGGGGACAGATACGCAGTATTTT,CASSEQPGGTDTQYF
.,.,TRBJ2-7,TRBV30,TGTGCCGGAGGTGGAGGGACAAATCCCTACGAGCAGTACTTC,CAGGGGTNPYEQYF
.,TRBD1,TRBJ1-4,TRBV11-2,TGTGCCAGCAGACCGGACAGGGGCGCCCTTTTTGGGGAAAAACTGTTTTTT,CASRPDRGALFGEKLFF
.,.,TRBJ1-1,TRBV15,TGTGCCACCAGCAAGAACAGGCTAGACACTGAAGCTTTCTTT,CATSKNRLDTEAFF
.,.,TRBJ2-3,TRBV5-4,TGTGCCAGCAGCCCTGAGGGGGGACTTTCAACAGATACGCAGTATTTT,CASSPEGGLSTDTQYF
.,.,TRBJ1-5,TRBV5-1,TGCGCCAGCAGCTCGGACGGGTCGCGCAATCAGCCCCAGCATTTT,CASSSDGSRNQPQHF
.,.,TRBJ2-4,TRBV5-1,TGCGCCAGCAGCTTGACTCCAGACCTAAGAGAAAACATTCAGTACTTC,CASSLTPDLRENIQYF
few,.,TRBJ1-1,TRBV25-1,TGTGCCAGCTCCGCGGGGCACACTGAAGCTTTCTTT,CASSAGHTEAFF
.,.,TRBJ2-7,TRBV5-5,TGTGCCAGCAGCTTGGATCCCCGACTAACTGAGAGGGGGCAGTACTTC,CASSLDPRLTERGQYF